This T cell receptor (beta chain) stems from a study of blood T cell repertoires in COVID-19. Study details: COVID-19 samples collected from the United States, Italy and Spain covered acute and convalescent phases. In each case, the material was cDNA or gDNA derived from T cells, B-cell-depleted T cells, or PBMCs.

Original data processing: Estimation of nucleated cell counts was performed using reference gene primer amplification. Only in-frame clones appear in the TCRdb table, and some are missing; sequencing was by immunoSEQ multiplex PCR. The DNA was the basis for D and trimming; V, J and clone size are from that table. Of over 100,000 clones in the sample, about 87% were seen once. The CDR3 is 18 residues long. Germline values: CDR1 SGHDN, CDR2 FVKESK. V lost 0 bases and J lost 3; bases outside the gene matches: 10. The chain couples TRBV14 to TRBJ2-3; TRBD2 agrees at 9 bases. This TCR was recovered from a man aged 50-60 years with acute or convalescent COVID-19. The sequencing sample was made of peripheral blood. CDR3 nucleotide sequence: TGTGCCAGCAGCCAAGACTTCCGGCCTAGCGGGGTGACAGATACGCAGTATTTT. Amino acid sequence: CASSQDFRPSGVTDTQYF. The complete variable domain, with remaining parts taken from reference TRBV14 and TRBJ2-3, reads EAGVTQFPSHSVIEKGQTVTLRCDPISGHDNLYWYRRVMGKEIKFLLHFVKESKQDESGMPNNRFLAERTGGTYSTLKVQPAELEDSGVYFCASSQDFRPSGVTDTQYFGPGTRLTVL.